This T cell receptor (beta chain) was sequenced for a study of CD4 T cells in relation to SARS-CoV-2 and coronaviruses. Study-level information: PBMCs were cultured with antigen for over nine days before TCR beta sequencing.

For this clone: Its specificity is unknown.

Study-wide results and caveats: Roughly three fifths of donors had memory CD4+ clonotypes crossrecognizing SARS-CoV-2 and common cold coronavirus spike. Pre-pandemic and post-infection samples never came from the same donor.

With 0 bases clipped from V and 9 bases from J, the junction kept 6 bases outside the gene matches. The CDR3 sequence is 16 residues long. In germline, CDR1 is GTSNPN, CDR2 SVGIG (reference sequence). Repertoires were generated with immunoSEQ multiplex PCR, while TCRdb's copy carries only in-frame clones and drops some. The sample contains some 38,000 clones, around four fifths of which appear only once. The specimen sequenced was memory CD4+ T cells from PBMCs, cultured in vitro. The chain carries TRBV30 and TRBJ1-6; TRBD1 aligns across 12 bases. The TCR comes from an adult with COVID-19. The CDR3, as DNA: TGTGCCTGGAGTGTACTAGGGGGACAGGGGGCTTCACCCCTCCACTTT. Its protein is CAWSVLGGQGASPLHF.